Listed below are T cell receptor beta chains from one sample, sequenced in a study of blood T cell repertoires in COVID-19. Here immunoSEQ multiplex PCR was the method, and the copy in TCRdb shows in-frame clones only, minus some. The profile shows about 140,000 clones, more than 70% of them singletons. Sequenced: peripheral blood. These receptors were taken from a woman aged 50 to 65 with acute or convalescent COVID-19. CDR3s include the opening cysteine and the closing phenylalanine or tryptophan. Fields, in order: clone size, J gene, V gene, CDR3 protein. Rows may omit the clone size; those that give it use once, few, many or a size class.

clone_size: NA; j_call: TRBJ2-2; v_call: TRBV7-2; cdr3_aa: CASSGRQGSDTGELFF
clone_size: NA; j_call: TRBJ1-5; v_call: TRBV7-2; cdr3_aa: CASSSIEGAPNQPQHF
clone_size: NA; j_call: TRBJ1-2; v_call: TRBV27; cdr3_aa: CASSLASAGSYGYTF
clone_size: NA; j_call: TRBJ2-1; v_call: TRBV2; cdr3_aa: CASSEQALYNEQFF
clone_size: NA; j_call: TRBJ1-5; v_call: TRBV28; cdr3_aa: CASSLLTGSNQPQHF
clone_size: NA; j_call: TRBJ1-1; v_call: TRBV7-2; cdr3_aa: CASSLGEVGTGGRAFF
clone_size: few; j_call: TRBJ1-1; v_call: TRBV6-5; cdr3_aa: CASSYRDRTKAFF
clone_size: NA; j_call: TRBJ1-2; v_call: TRBV7-2; cdr3_aa: CASSLKSANYGYTF
clone_size: NA; j_call: TRBJ1-6; v_call: TRBV5-5; cdr3_aa: CASSLDYSPYNSPLHF
clone_size: NA; j_call: TRBJ2-7; v_call: TRBV7-9; cdr3_aa: CASPGQGGDEQYF
clone_size: NA; j_call: TRBJ1-1; v_call: TRBV18; cdr3_aa: CASSPREGNTEAFF
clone_size: NA; j_call: TRBJ2-6; v_call: TRBV28; cdr3_aa: CASSLWESDRGTLVGANVLTF
clone_size: NA; j_call: TRBJ1-2; v_call: TRBV2; cdr3_aa: CASSEEQATYGYTF
clone_size: NA; j_call: TRBJ2-1; v_call: TRBV18; cdr3_aa: CASSPPAASSYNEQFF
clone_size: NA; j_call: TRBJ2-2; v_call: TRBV4-3; cdr3_aa: CASSLGTSGAGELFF
clone_size: many; j_call: TRBJ1-4; v_call: TRBV3-1/TRBV3-2; cdr3_aa: CASSQAPAGGGEEKLFF
clone_size: NA; j_call: TRBJ1-3; v_call: TRBV4-2; cdr3_aa: CASSQGGGGTAGNTIYF
clone_size: NA; j_call: TRBJ2-1; v_call: TRBV19; cdr3_aa: CASSMSSGGFYNEQFF
clone_size: once; j_call: TRBJ2-7; v_call: TRBV10-3; cdr3_aa: CAIMSQAGVSYEQYF
clone_size: NA; j_call: TRBJ1-2; v_call: TRBV6-6; cdr3_aa: CASSYASRVGYTF
clone_size: NA; j_call: TRBJ2-7; v_call: TRBV12-5; cdr3_aa: CGHDQHRQGPSYEQYF
clone_size: NA; j_call: TRBJ2-2; v_call: TRBV9; cdr3_aa: CASSVNAAGGLGELFF
clone_size: NA; j_call: TRBJ1-2; v_call: TRBV6-1; cdr3_aa: CASNGQEYGYTF
clone_size: once; j_call: TRBJ1-6; v_call: TRBV2; cdr3_aa: CASSPGTLRGSPLHF
clone_size: once; j_call: TRBJ1-2; v_call: TRBV7-9; cdr3_aa: CASSSPGQGNYGYTF
clone_size: NA; j_call: TRBJ1-3; v_call: TRBV5-1; cdr3_aa: CASSIFTGAGNTIYF
clone_size: NA; j_call: TRBJ2-7; v_call: TRBV25-1; cdr3_aa: CASSELGREVYEQYF
clone_size: few; j_call: TRBJ1-1; v_call: TRBV6-5; cdr3_aa: CASGRQGMTPEAFF
clone_size: NA; j_call: TRBJ2-1; v_call: TRBV19; cdr3_aa: CASSKPGNVDEQFF
clone_size: NA; j_call: TRBJ1-2; v_call: TRBV18; cdr3_aa: CASSPRDRPGNYGYTF
clone_size: NA; j_call: TRBJ1-6; v_call: TRBV5-4; cdr3_aa: CASSSVDSPLHF
clone_size: NA; j_call: TRBJ1-1; v_call: TRBV29-1; cdr3_aa: CSVDTTGTEAFF
clone_size: NA; j_call: TRBJ2-5; v_call: TRBV12-5; cdr3_aa: CASGLPGTAETQYF
clone_size: NA; j_call: TRBJ1-5; v_call: TRBV30; cdr3_aa: CAWNPFPRSNQPQHF
clone_size: NA; j_call: TRBJ1-6; v_call: TRBV18; cdr3_aa: CASSPPTQASSYNSPLHF